Following are 15 T cell receptor beta chains from one sample sequenced in a study of T cells in Graves' hyperthyroidism and ophthalmopathy. Amplification yielded TCR beta CDR3 regions, with RNA transcripts as the source. First-round RT-PCR with HTBI primers amplified the TCR CDR3 region. One entry per CDR3 protein, called by TCRdb with MiXCR from the multiplex PCR reads. The top ten clones hold 15% to 20% of a sample with about 400,000 distinct CDR3 sequences, about 14% of them seen once. Sample: blood. These receptors all come from a woman under 40 with Graves' ophthalmopathy.

This clonotype occurred many times. The chain recombines TRBV28 with TRBJ2-4, with D uncertain. Trimming left V 3 bases short and J 2 bases short, with 14 bases between. The CDR3 totals 16 residues. Germline V gives CDR1 MDHEN, CDR2 SYDVKM. The CDR3 here is CASSFPGSPTKNIQYF. The CDR3 coding sequence is TGTGCCAGCAGTTTTCCCGGGTCGCCGACCAAAAACATTCAGTACTTC.

The sample holds a few counts of this clonotype. The chain couples TRBV7-9 to TRBJ2-3, with D unclear. V lost 1 base, J lost 5 bases, and 10 bases lay in between. Germline values: CDR1 SEHNR, CDR2 FQNEAQ (reference sequence). The CDR3 sequence is 14 residues long. The CDR3 is CASSLEPPGDTQYF. In DNA, the CDR3 is TGTGCCAGCAGCTTAGAGCCCCCAGGAGATACGCAGTATTTT.

Remarks on this clonotype: Without the conserved terminal phenylalanine or tryptophan, this CDR3 likely stems from a read error. The chain has TRBV18 and TRBJ1-4; D is unclear. The CDR3 has 13 residues. The V and J ends lost 2 bases and 7 bases respectively, with 8 bases between them. Per the germline V gene, CDR1 is KGHSH and CDR2 is LQKENI. CDR3: CASSPSAFEKLFL. DNA for the CDR3: TGTGCCAGCTCACCATCAGCCTTTGAAAAACTGTTTCTT.

This clonotype was counted many times. The gene calls are TRBV12-3 or TRBV12-4 and TRBJ1-5; a possible D gene is TRBD1 (5 bases). V shed 8 bases and J shed 0 bases, with 14 bases lying between them. This CDR3 region has 15 residues. The CDR3 bases are TGTGCCAGCGGACCGGGACGCCGTAGCAATCAGCCCCAGCATTTT. Translation gives CASGPGRRSNQPQHF.

As for this clonotype: Being one base from a much bigger clone, this may be a read error. This rearrangement joins TRBV6-1 to TRBJ1-1, with D hard to call. This CDR3 contains 13 residues. Per the germline V gene, CDR1 is MNHNS and CDR2 is SASEGT. CDR3 in DNA: TGTGCCTGCAGTCGCCAGAAGAACACTGAAGCTTTCTTT. As protein: CACSRQKNTEAFF.

This clonotype was seen repeatedly, ten times or more. The chain links TRBV7-9 to TRBJ2-5; 9 bases fit TRBD2. There are 16 residues in the CDR3. The germline gives CDR1 SEHNR, CDR2 FQNEAQ (reference sequence). The trim removed 5 bases at V and 5 bases at J, leaving 12 bases unmatched. The CDR3 region has the DNA TGTGCCAGCAGCGAGGCCTCGCGGGGGGGCTTCGAGACCCAGTACTTC. It specifies CASSEASRGGFETQYF.

The chain carries TRBV20-1 and TRBJ2-3; 7 bases are shared with TRBD2. With V trimmed by 0 bases and J by 2 bases, 8 bases remained unmatched. Germline values: CDR1 DFQATT, CDR2 SNEGSKA (reference sequence). The CDR3 runs to 16 residues. The CDR3 coding sequence is TGCAGTGCTAGAGATCCAGCTAGCGGAAACACAGATACGCAGTATTTT. It specifies CSARDPASGNTDTQYF.

This clonotype was observed at least ten times. This chain links TRBV12-5 with TRBJ2-7; 10 nucleotides line up with TRBD2. V shed 1 base, J shed 1 base, and the junction held 10 bases outside the gene matches. The CDR3 has 18 amino acids. Germline assignment: CDR1 LGHNT and CDR2 FRNRAP. CDR3 in amino acids: CASGLALKAGGTSYEQYF. The CDR3 DNA is TGTGCTAGTGGTTTGGCCCTTAAAGCGGGGGGGACTTCCTACGAGCAGTACTTC. Based on the CDR3 plus reference TRBV12-5 and TRBJ2-7, the full variable domain is DARVTQTPRHKVTEMGQEVTMRCQPILGHNTVFWYRQTMMQGLELLAYFRNRAPLDDSGMPKDRFSAEMPDATLATLKIQPSEPRDSAVYFCASGLALKAGGTSYEQYFGPGTRLTVT.

The CDR3: CASSAVASSSYEQYF. In DNA, the CDR3 is TGTGCCAGCAGCGCTGTAGCGTCTAGCTCCTACGAGCAGTACTTC. This rearrangement joins TRBV9 to TRBJ2-7, with D possibly TRBD2 on 5 matching bases. Trimming took 3 bases from V and 0 from J, leaving 13 bases between them. Per the germline V gene, CDR1 is SGDLS and CDR2 is YYNGEE. The CDR3 has 15 amino acids. The full variable domain, completed using reference TRBV9 and TRBJ2-7, is DSGVTQTPKHLITATGQRVTLRCSPRSGDLSVYWYQQSLDQGLQFLIQYYNGEERAKGNILERFSAQQFPDLHSELNLSSLELGDSALYFCASSAVASSSYEQYFGPGTRLTVT.

This clonotype was seen more than once but under ten times. This rearrangement joins TRBV19 to TRBJ2-3; 7 bases are a match to TRBD2. From germline, CDR1 is LNHDA and CDR2 SQIVND (reference sequence). Losses at the gene ends were 7 bases for V and 4 bases for J; bases not matched to a gene: 8. This CDR3 has 14 residues. The CDR3 bases are TGTGCCAGTACACTCAAAAGCGGGGCAGATACGCAGTATTTT. Amino acids: CASTLKSGADTQYF.

In this sample, this clonotype turned up many times. The V call is TRBV12-3 or TRBV12-4, the J call TRBJ1-2; D might be TRBD1 (6 bases). Between the trimmed V and J ends, which lost 6 bases and 4 bases, there was a span of 15 bases. The CDR3 length is 14 residues. The CDR3 nucleotides are TGTGCCAGCAGACAGGGCTCGATTGGCTATGGCTACACCTTC. Translating it yields CASRQGSIGYGYTF.

The gene calls are TRBV7-3 and TRBJ1-3, with a possible D match to TRBD1 (5 bases). CDR3 length: 15 amino acids. V dropped 0 bases and J dropped 4 bases, with 10 bases sitting between them. Germline V gene lookup returns CDR1 SGHTA and CDR2 FQGTGA. In DNA, the CDR3 is TGTGCCAGCAGCTTAACGGCAGGGCCGGGAAACACCATATATTTT. Amino acids: CASSLTAGPGNTIYF.

This clonotype was seen many times. V is TRBV20-1 and J is TRBJ1-1; D not resolved. V lost 7 bases and J lost 3, with 12 bases in between. CDR1 is DFQATT, CDR2 SNEGSKA, per germline (reference sequence). The CDR3 consists of 12 residues. In DNA, the CDR3 is TGCAGTGTTTCAGGCGGGGACACTGAAGCTTTCTTT. It is translated as CSVSGGDTEAFF.

This clonotype was found many times. V usage is TRBV6-1 and J usage is TRBJ1-5; D call uncertain. Trimming removed 1 base at V and 10 bases at J, with 11 bases between. The CDR3 is 13 residues long. Per the germline V gene, CDR1 is MNHNS and CDR2 is SASEGT. CDR3 bases: TGTGCCAGCAGTGAAGACAGATTTTTACCCCAGCATTTT. It specifies CASSEDRFLPQHF.

The sample holds many counts of this clonotype. V is TRBV5-6 and J is TRBJ2-1, with unresolved D. This CDR3 region has 16 residues. Trimming pared 2 bases from V and 0 bases from J, leaving 12 bases between. Germline CDR1 reads SGHDT; CDR2 reads YYEEEE. CDR3: CASSLNIGFSYNEQFF. DNA for the CDR3: TGTGCCAGCAGCTTAAACATCGGCTTCTCCTACAATGAGCAGTTCTTC.